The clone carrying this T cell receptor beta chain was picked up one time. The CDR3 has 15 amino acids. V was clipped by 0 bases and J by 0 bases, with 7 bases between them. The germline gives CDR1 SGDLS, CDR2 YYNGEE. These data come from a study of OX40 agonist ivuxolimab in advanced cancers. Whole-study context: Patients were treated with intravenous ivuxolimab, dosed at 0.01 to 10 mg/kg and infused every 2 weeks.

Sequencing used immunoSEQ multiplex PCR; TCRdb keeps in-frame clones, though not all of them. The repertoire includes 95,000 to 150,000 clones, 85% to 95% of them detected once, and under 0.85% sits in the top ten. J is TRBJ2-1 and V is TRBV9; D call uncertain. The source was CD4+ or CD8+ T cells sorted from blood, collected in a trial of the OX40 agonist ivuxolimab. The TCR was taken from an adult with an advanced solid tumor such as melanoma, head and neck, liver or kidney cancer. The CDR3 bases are TGTGCCAGCAGCGTAGGAGGAATCTCCTACAATGAGCAGTTCTTC. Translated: CASSVGGISYNEQFF.